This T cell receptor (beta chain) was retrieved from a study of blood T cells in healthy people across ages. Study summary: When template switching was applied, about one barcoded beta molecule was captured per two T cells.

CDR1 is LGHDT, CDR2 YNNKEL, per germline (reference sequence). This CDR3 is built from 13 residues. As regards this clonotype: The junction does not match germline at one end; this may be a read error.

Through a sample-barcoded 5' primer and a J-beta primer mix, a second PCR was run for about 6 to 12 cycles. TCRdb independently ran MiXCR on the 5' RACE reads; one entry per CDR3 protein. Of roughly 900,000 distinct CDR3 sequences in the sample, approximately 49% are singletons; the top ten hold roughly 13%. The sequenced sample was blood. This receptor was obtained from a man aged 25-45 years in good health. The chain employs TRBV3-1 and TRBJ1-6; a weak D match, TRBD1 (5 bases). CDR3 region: CTSSLSRDSPPHF. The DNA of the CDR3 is TGTACCAGCAGCCTCTCCAGGGACTCACCCCCCCACTTT.